This T cell receptor (beta chain) was recorded in a study of blood T cells in healthy people across ages. Using a J-beta primer mix together with a sample-barcoded 5' primer, a second PCR was run for roughly 6 to 11 cycles. Each CDR3 protein gets one entry after TCRdb re-called the 5' RACE reads with MiXCR. This table holds hundreds of thousands of distinct CDR3 sequences, approximately 40% found once. The germline gives CDR1 MNHEY, CDR2 SVGAGI. The ends were cut back, 5 bases at V and 7 bases at J, with 11 bases in the middle. The length of the CDR3 is 12 residues. The TCR originated in an elderly man in good health. Material: blood. The chain is built from TRBV6-5 and TRBJ2-5, with D perhaps matching TRBD1 or TRBD2 (5 bases each). The DNA of the CDR3 is TGTGCCAGCAGTGAGGGACGGGGGACCCAGTACTTC. As protein: CASSEGRGTQYF.